This T cell receptor beta chain was identified in a study of human T cells and chemical hapten exposure. Study summary: 2% DPC applied to an approximately 2 cm by approximately 2 cm arm area sensitized donors. TCR yields per sample varied, mainly owing to small pooled library volume differences.

The CDR3 spans 14 residues. The germline V gene encodes CDR1 PRHDT and CDR2 FYEKMQ (reference sequence). V was cut by 5 bases and J by 2 bases, with 11 bases left in between. MiXCR was run by TCRdb on the RACE reads, yielding one entry per CDR3 protein. The profile shows 360,000 or so distinct CDR3 sequences, about 6% of them singletons. Time point: patch test 2, 6 weeks after DPC sensitization. As to treatment: therapeutic diphenylcyclopropenone sensitization with weekly scalp DPC. The V gene is TRBV13, the J gene TRBJ2-3; D is undetermined. The sample was whole blood, taken in connection with sensitization to the hapten diphenylcyclopropenone (DPC). This clonotype originated in a woman in her late teens or twenties with alopecia areata. Some clones in this sample may be carry-over from other donors' samples. The CDR3 loop reads CASSQILNTDTQYF. In DNA form, the CDR3 reads TGTGCCAGCAGCCAAATACTAAACACAGATACGCAGTATTTT.